Following are 5 T cell receptor beta chains from one sample sequenced in a study of T-cell reconstitution after alpha-beta-depleted transplantation in children. During its preparation, the TCRbeta library received unique molecular identifiers. TCRdb fed the PCR reads into MiXCR, producing one record per CDR3 protein. The table shows 200,000 to 250,000 distinct CDR3 sequences, with roughly a tenth occurring only once. The sequencing here drew on PBMCs from the stem cell graft donor, taken from the stem cell graft. The receptors here all came from a human donor who donated a stem cell graft to a child with acute lymphoblastic leukemia.

This sequence joins TRBV19 and TRBJ2-5; 8 positions agree with TRBD2. Germline assignment: CDR1 LNHDA and CDR2 SQIVND (reference sequence). The CDR3 is made up of 14 amino acids. The trim removed 5 bases at V and 0 bases at J, leaving 2 bases unmatched. This CDR3 reads CASSSGLDQETQYF. In DNA, the CDR3 is TGTGCCAGTAGTTCGGGACTAGACCAAGAGACCCAGTACTTC.

This clonotype appeared many times. The chain recombines TRBV15 with TRBJ2-4; the match to TRBD1 covers 7 bases. Germline loops: CDR1 LNHNV, CDR2 YYDKDF (reference sequence). V shed 0 bases and J 0 bases; nucleotides not matched to a gene: 2. This CDR3 has 16 residues. The CDR3 DNA follows: TGTGCCACCAGCAGAGACGGACAGGTAGCCAAAAACATTCAGTACTTC. Its translation is CATSRDGQVAKNIQYF.

The V gene is TRBV5-1, the J gene TRBJ1-3; D is unclear. Deletions cut 1 base from V and 1 base from J, with 6 bases between. This CDR3 region has 14 residues. Germline V gene lookup returns CDR1 SGHRS and CDR2 YFSETQ. The CDR3 sequence: CASSLYGSGNTIYF. The CDR3 coding sequence is TGCGCCAGCAGCTTGTACGGGTCTGGAAACACCATATATTTT.

This clonotype was recorded at least ten times. The chain uses TRBV24-1 and TRBJ1-5, with D perhaps matching TRBD1 (5 bases). The V and J ends lost 2 bases and 7 bases respectively, with 8 bases between them. There are 13 residues in the CDR3. The germline CDR1 and CDR2 sequences are KGHDR and SFDVKD. DNA of the CDR3: TGTGCCACCAGTGATTGGGGGGTGCAGCCCCAGCATTTT. It translates to CATSDWGVQPQHF.

This clonotype was detected a few times. The V and J genes are TRBV6-6 and TRBJ2-7; 8 nucleotides line up with TRBD1. The CDR3 is 13 amino acids. From germline, CDR1 is MNHNY and CDR2 SVGAGI (reference sequence). Germline trimming cut 8 bases from V and 6 bases from J; bases unmatched to any gene: 9. This chain's CDR3 is CASCAGTGGEQYF. The CDR3 nucleotides are TGTGCCAGCTGCGCCGGGACAGGAGGCGAGCAGTACTTC.